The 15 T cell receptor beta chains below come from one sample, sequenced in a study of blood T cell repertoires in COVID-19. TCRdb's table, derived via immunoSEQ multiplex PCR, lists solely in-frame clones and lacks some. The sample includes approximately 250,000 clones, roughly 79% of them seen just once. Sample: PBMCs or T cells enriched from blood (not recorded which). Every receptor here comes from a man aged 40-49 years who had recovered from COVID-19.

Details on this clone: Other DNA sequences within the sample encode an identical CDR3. The CDR3 loop is CASSRTGGTEAFF. CDR3 sequence (DNA): TGTGCCAGCAGCCGCACAGGGGGCACTGAAGCTTTCTTT. This chain uses TRBV9 with TRBJ1-1; TRBD1 aligns across 8 bases. The germline V gene encodes CDR1 SGDLS and CDR2 YYNGEE. V trimming: 4 bases; J trimming: 4 bases; junction bases outside the gene matches: 3. The CDR3 has 13 residues.

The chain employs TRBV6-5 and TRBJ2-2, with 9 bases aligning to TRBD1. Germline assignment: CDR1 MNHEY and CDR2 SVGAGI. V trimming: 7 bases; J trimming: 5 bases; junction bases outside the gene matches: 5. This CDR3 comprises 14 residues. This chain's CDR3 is CASNRGPGTGELFF. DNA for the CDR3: TGTGCCAGCAACAGGGGGCCGGGAACCGGGGAGCTGTTTTTT.

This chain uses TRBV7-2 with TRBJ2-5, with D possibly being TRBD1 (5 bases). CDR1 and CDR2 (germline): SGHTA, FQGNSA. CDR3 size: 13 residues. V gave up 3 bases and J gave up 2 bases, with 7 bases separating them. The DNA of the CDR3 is TGTGCCAGCAGCTTGCACAGGCAAGAGACCCAGTACTTC. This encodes CASSLHRQETQYF.

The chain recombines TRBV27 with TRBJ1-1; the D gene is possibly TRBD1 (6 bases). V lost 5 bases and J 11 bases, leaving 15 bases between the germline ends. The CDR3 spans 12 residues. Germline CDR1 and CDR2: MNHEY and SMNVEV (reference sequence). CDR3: CASSPSQGWAFF. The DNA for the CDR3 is TGTGCCAGCAGTCCCAGTCAGGGGTGGGCTTTCTTT.

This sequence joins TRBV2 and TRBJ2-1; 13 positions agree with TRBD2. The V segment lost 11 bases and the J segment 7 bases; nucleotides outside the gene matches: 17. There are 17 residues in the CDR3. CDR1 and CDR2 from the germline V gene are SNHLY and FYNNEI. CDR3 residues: CAQQAVGLAGSGNEQFF. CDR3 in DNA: TGTGCCCAGCAAGCCGTGGGACTAGCGGGGTCGGGTAATGAGCAGTTCTTC.

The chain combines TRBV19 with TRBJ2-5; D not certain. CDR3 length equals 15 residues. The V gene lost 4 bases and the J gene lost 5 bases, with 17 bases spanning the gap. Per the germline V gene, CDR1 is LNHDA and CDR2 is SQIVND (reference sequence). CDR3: CASSTSATLRETQYF. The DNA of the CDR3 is TGTGCCAGTAGTACCTCGGCGACGCTGCGGGAGACCCAGTACTTC.

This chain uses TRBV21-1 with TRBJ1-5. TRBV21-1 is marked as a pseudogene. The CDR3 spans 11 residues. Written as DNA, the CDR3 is TGTGCCAGCAGCATGCGTCAGCCCCAGCATTTT. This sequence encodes CASSMRQPQHF.

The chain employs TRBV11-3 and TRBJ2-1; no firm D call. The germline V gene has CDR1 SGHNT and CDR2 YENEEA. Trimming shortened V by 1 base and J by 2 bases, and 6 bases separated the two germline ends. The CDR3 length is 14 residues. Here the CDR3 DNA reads TGTGCCAGCAGCTTAGGTCCAGCCTACAATGAGCAGTTCTTC. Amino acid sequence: CASSLGPAYNEQFF.

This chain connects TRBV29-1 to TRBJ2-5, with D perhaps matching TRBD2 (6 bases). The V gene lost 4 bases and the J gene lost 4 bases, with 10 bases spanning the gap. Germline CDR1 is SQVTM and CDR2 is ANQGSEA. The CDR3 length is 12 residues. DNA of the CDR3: TGCAGCGTTGTGGTGGGGGGAGAGACCCAGTACTTC. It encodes CSVVVGGETQYF.

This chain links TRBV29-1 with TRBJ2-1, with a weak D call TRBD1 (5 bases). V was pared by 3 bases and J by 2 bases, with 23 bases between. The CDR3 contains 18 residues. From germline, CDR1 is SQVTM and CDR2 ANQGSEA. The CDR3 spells CSVDGARLPQNTYNEQFF. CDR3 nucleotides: TGCAGCGTTGATGGGGCGCGGCTTCCTCAGAACACCTACAATGAGCAGTTCTTC.

In DNA form, the CDR3 reads TGTGCCAGCAGTTTCGGGGGTCAGTCCACTGAAGCTTTCTTT. This gives the protein CASSFGGQSTEAFF. The chain has TRBV28 and TRBJ1-1; D perhaps matches TRBD1 (5 bases). The germline V gene encodes CDR1 MDHEN and CDR2 SYDVKM. This CDR3 has 14 residues. Deletions cut 3 bases from V and 4 bases from J, with 12 bases between.

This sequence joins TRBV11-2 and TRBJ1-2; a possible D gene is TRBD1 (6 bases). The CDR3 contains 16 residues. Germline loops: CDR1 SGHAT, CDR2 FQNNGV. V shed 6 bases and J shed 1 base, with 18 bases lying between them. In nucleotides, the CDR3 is TGTGCCAGCAGGGATACGACAGGAGCCTTTAACTATGGCTACACCTTC. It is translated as CASRDTTGAFNYGYTF.

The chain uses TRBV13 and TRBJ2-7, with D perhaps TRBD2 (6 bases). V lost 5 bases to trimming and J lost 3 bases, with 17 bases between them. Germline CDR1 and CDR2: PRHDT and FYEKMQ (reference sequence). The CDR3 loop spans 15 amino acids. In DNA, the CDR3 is TGTGCCAGCAGCGACCGGGACTCGCCCCTCTACGAGCAGTACTTC. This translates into CASSDRDSPLYEQYF.

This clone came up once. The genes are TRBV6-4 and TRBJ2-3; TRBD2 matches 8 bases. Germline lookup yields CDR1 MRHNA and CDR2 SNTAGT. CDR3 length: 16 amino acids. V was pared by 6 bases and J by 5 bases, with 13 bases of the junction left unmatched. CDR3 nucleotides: TGTGCCAGCAGCCCTACTACCGGGGGGGCCGGAGATACGCAGTATTTT. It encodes CASSPTTGGAGDTQYF.

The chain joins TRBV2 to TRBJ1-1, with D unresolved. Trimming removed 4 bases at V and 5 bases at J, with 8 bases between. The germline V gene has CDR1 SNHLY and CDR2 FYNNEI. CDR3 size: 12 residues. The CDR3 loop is CASSGQKTEAFF. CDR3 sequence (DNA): TGTGCCAGCAGTGGGCAGAAAACTGAAGCTTTCTTT.